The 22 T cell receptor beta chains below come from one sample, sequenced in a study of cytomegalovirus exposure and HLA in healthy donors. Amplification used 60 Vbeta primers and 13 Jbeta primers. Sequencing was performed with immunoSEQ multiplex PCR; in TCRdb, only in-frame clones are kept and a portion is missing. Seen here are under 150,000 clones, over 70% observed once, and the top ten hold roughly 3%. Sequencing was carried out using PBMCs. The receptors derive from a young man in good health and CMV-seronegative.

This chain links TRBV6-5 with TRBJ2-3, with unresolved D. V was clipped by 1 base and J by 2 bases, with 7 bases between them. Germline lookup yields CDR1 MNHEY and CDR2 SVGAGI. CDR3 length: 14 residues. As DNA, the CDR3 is TGTGCCAGCAGTTACTTAGCAGACACAGATACGCAGTATTTT. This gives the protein CASSYLADTDTQYF.

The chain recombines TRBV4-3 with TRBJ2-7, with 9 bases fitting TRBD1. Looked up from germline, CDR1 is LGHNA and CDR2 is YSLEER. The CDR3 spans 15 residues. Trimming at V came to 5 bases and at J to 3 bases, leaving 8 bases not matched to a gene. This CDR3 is CASSEGTGTLYEQYF. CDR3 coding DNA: TGCGCCAGCAGCGAAGGGACAGGGACCCTCTACGAGCAGTACTTC.

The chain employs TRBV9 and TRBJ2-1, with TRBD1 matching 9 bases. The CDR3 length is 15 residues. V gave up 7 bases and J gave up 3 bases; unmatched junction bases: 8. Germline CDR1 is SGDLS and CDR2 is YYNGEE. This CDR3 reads CASGWDRAHYNEQFF. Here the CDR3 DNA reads TGTGCCAGCGGATGGGACAGGGCACACTACAATGAGCAGTTCTTC.

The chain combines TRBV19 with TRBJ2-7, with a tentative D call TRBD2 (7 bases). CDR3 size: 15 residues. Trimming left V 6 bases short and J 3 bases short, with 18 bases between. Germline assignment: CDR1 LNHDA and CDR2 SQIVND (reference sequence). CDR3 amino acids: CASRHQGTKSYEQYV. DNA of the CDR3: TGTGCCAGTAGACATCAGGGGACTAAGAGCTACGAGCAGTACGTC.

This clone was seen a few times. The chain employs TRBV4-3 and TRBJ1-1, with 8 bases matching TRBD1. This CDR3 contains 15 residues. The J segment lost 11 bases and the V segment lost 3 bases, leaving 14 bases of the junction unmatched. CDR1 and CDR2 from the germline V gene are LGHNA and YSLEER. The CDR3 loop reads CASSQSYGQGVPAFF. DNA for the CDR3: TGCGCCAGCAGCCAGAGCTACGGACAGGGAGTTCCGGCTTTCTTT.

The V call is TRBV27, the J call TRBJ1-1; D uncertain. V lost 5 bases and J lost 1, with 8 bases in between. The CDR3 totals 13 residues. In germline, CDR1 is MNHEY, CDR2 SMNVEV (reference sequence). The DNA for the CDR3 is TGTGCCAGCAGTCCCAACGGGAACACTGAAGCTTTCTTT. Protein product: CASSPNGNTEAFF.

DNA for the CDR3: TGTGCCAGCAGCCCCGGGACAGGGGGAAATGGCTACACCTTC. Amino acid sequence: CASSPGTGGNGYTF. V gene TRBV11-2 combines with J gene TRBJ1-2; TRBD1 aligns across 11 bases. Per the germline V gene, CDR1 is SGHAT and CDR2 is FQNNGV. The CDR3 spans 14 residues. The V segment lost 5 bases and the J segment 6 bases; nucleotides outside the gene matches: 5.

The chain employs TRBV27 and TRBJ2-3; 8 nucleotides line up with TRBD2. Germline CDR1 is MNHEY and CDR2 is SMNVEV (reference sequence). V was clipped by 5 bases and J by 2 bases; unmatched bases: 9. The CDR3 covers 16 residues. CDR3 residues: CASSLAGTSSTDTQYF. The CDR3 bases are TGTGCCAGCAGTCTAGCCGGGACTAGTTCCACAGATACGCAGTATTTT.

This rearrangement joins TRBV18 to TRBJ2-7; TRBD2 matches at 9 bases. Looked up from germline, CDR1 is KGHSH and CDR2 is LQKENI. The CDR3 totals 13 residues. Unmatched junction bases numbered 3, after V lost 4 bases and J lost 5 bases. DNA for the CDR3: TGTGCCAGCTCACAGGGACTAGCAGACGAGCAGTACTTC. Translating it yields CASSQGLADEQYF.

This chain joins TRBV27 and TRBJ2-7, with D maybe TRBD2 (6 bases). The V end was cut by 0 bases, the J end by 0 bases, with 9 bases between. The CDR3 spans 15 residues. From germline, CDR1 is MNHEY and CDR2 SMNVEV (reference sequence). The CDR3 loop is CASSLSEGISYEQYF. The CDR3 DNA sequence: TGTGCCAGCAGTTTATCGGAGGGGATCTCCTACGAGCAGTACTTC.

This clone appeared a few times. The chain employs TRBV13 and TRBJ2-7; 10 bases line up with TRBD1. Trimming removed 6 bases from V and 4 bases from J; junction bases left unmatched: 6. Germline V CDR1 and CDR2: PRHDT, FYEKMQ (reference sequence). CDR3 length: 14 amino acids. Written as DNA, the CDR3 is TGTGCCAGCAGTCAGAGACAGGGGGCTTACGAGCAGTACTTC. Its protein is CASSQRQGAYEQYF.

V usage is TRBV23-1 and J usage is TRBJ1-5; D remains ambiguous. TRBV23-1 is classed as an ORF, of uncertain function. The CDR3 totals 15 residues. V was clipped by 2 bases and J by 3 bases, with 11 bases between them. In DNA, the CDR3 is TGCGCCAGCAGTCAAATGGTACAGATCAATCAGCCCCAGCATTTT. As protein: CASSQMVQINQPQHF.

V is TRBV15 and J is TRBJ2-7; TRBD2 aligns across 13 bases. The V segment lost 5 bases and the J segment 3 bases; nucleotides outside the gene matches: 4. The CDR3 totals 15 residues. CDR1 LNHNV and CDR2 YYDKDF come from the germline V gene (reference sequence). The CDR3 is CATSLRTSGSYEQYF. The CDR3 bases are TGTGCCACCAGCCTAAGGACTAGCGGGAGCTACGAGCAGTACTTC.

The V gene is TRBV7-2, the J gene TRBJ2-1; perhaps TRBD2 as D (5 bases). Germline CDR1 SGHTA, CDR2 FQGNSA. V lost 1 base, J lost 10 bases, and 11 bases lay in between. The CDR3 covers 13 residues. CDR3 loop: CASSLVVSGEQFF. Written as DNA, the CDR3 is TGTGCCAGCAGCTTAGTCGTGTCGGGGGAGCAGTTCTTC.

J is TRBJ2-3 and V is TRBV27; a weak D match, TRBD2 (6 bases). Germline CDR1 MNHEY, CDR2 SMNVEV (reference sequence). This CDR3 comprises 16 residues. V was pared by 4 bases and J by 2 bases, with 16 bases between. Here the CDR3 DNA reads TGTGCCAGCAGTTCCAACCGGGGGTCTTTCACAGATACGCAGTATTTT. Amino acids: CASSSNRGSFTDTQYF.

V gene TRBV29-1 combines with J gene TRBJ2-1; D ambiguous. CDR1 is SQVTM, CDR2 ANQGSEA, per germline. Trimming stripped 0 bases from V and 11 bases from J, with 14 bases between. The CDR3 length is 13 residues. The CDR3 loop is CSVEEISTPQQFF. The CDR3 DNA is TGCAGCGTTGAAGAGATTTCTACTCCTCAGCAGTTCTTC.

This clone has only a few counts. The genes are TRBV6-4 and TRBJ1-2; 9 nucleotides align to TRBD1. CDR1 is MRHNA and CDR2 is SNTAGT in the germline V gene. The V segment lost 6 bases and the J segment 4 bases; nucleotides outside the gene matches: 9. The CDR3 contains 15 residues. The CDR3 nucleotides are TGTGCCAGCAGGCCCGGGACAGGGAGTTTCTATGGCTACACCTTC. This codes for CASRPGTGSFYGYTF.

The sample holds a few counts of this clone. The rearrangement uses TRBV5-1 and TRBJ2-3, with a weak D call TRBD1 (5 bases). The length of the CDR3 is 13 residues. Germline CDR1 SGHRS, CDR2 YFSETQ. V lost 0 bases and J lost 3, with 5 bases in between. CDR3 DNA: TGCGCCAGCAGCTTGGAGGGGACAGATACGCAGTATTTT. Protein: CASSLEGTDTQYF.

The CDR3 DNA reads as TGCAGCGTTTACAAACGGGTCTTAAACACTGAAGCTTTCTTT. This codes for CSVYKRVLNTEAFF. The chain employs TRBV29-1 and TRBJ1-1; the D is unclear. CDR1 is SQVTM, CDR2 ANQGSEA, per germline. V was clipped by 5 bases and J by 2 bases, with 15 bases between them. The CDR3 length is 14 residues.

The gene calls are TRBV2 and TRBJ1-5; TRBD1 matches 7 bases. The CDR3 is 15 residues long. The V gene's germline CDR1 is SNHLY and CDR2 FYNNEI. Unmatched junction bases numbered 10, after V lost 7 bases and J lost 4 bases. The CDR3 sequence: CASTAIDRENQPQHF. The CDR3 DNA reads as TGTGCCAGCACCGCGATCGACAGGGAGAATCAGCCCCAGCATTTT. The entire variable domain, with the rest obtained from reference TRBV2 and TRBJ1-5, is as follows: EPEVTQTPSHQVTQMGQEVILRCVPISNHLYFYWYRQILGQKVEFLVSFYNNEISEKSEIFDDQFSVERPDGSNFTLKIRSTKLEDSAMYFCASTAIDRENQPQHFGDGTRLSIL.

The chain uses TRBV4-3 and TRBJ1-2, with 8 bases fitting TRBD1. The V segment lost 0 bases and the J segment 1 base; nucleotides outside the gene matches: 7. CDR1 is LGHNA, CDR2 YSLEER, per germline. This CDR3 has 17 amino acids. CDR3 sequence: CASSQDRETGVNYGYTF. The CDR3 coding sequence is TGCGCCAGCAGCCAAGACAGGGAGACAGGGGTTAACTATGGCTACACCTTC.

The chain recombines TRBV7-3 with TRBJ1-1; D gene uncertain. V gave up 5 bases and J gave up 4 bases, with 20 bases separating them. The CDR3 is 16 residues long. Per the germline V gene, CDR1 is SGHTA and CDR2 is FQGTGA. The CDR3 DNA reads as TGTGCCAGCAGCGCACAGCCCGGGCATCGGGGCACTGAAGCTTTCTTT. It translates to CASSAQPGHRGTEAFF. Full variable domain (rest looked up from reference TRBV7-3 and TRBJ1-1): GAGVSQTPSNKVTEKGKYVELRCDPISGHTALYWYRQSLGQGPEFLIYFQGTGAADDSGLPNDRFFAVRPEGSVSTLKIQRTERGDSAVYLCASSAQPGHRGTEAFFGQGTRLTVV.